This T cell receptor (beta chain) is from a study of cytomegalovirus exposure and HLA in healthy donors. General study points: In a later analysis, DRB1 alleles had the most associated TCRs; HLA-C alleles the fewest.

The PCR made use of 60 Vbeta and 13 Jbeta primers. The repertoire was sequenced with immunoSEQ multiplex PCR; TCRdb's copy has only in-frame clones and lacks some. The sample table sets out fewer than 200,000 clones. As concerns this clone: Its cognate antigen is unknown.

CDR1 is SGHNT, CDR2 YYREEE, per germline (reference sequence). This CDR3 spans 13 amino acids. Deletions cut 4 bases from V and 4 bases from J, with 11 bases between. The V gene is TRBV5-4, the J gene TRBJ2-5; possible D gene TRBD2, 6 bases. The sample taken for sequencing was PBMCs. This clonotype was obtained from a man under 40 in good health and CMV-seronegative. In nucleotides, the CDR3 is TGTGCCAGCAGCATACTAGCAAGAGAGACCCAGTACTTC. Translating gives CASSILARETQYF.